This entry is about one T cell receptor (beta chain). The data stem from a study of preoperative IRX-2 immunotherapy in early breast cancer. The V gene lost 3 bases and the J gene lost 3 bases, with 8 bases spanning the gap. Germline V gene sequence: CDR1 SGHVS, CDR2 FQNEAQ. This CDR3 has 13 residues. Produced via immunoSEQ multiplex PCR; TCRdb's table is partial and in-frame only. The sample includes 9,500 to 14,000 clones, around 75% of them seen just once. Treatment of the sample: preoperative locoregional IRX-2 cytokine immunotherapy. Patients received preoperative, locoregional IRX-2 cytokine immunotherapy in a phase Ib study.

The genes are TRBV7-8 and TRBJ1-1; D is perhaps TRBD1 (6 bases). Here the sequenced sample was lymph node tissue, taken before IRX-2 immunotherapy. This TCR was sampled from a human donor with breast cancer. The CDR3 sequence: CASSFSGDTEAFF. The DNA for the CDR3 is TGTGCCAGCAGCTTCTCAGGGGACACTGAAGCTTTCTTT.